This T cell receptor beta chain originates from a study of beta chain features in type 1 diabetes. This clone has only a few counts. No antigen is known for it. Findings and caveats of the study: Type 1 diabetes patients had moderately but significantly shorter TCRB CDR3s in all four CD4+ subsets.

Sequenced material consisted of expressed TCRB transcripts (all of the isolated RNA was reverse transcribed). Clones were read by immunoSEQ multiplex PCR, and TCRdb kept only the in-frame ones, dropping some. This table holds some 350,000 clones, roughly 9.8% found once. Sequenced input: central memory CD4+ T cells from blood. This sequence was found in a man aged 25 to 40 with type 1 diabetes.

The CDR3 sequence: CASSPGTRSNTGELFF. The CDR3 DNA reads as TGTGCCAGCAGCCCTGGGACACGCTCGAACACCGGGGAGCTGTTTTTT. This chain uses TRBV4-2 with TRBJ2-2; a possible D gene is TRBD1 (6 bases). CDR3 size: 16 residues. Trimming took 4 bases from V and 0 from J, leaving 12 bases between them. The germline gives CDR1 LGHNA, CDR2 YNFKEQ.